Presented here are 23 T cell receptor beta chains from one specimen sequenced in a study of blood T cell repertoires in COVID-19. Profiling relied on immunoSEQ multiplex PCR, and the TCRdb table lists in-frame clones only, not all of them. The sample carries about 130,000 clones, about 86% recorded once. The sequenced sample consisted of PBMCs or T cells enriched from blood (not recorded which). The receptor set was obtained from a woman aged 50 to 65 who had recovered from COVID-19.

The V and J genes are TRBV6-1 and TRBJ2-1; TRBD2 matches 8 bases. The CDR3 totals 16 residues. J was trimmed by 10 bases and V by 0 bases; bases with no gene match: 11. Germline assignment: CDR1 MNHNS and CDR2 SASEGT. The CDR3 DNA sequence: TGTGCCAGCAGTGAAGCCCGTCCCGGGGGGGCCCGGGAGCAGTTCTTC. Translating it yields CASSEARPGGAREQFF.

The CDR3 sequence is CASTINRDRGQPQHF. The CDR3 nucleotides read TGTGCCAGTACCATCAACCGGGACAGGGGTCAGCCCCAGCATTTT. V gene TRBV19 combines with J gene TRBJ1-5; 10 bases map to TRBD1. The CDR3 sequence is 15 residues long. V shed 7 bases and J 6 bases; nucleotides not matched to a gene: 9. Germline lookup yields CDR1 LNHDA and CDR2 SQIVND (reference sequence). The full variable domain, completed using reference TRBV19 and TRBJ1-5, is DGGITQSPKYLFRKEGQNVTLSCEQNLNHDAMYWYRQDPGQGLRLIYYSQIVNDFQKGDIAEGYSVSREKKESFPLTVTSAQKNPTAFYLCASTINRDRGQPQHFGDGTRLSIL.

The genes are TRBV3-1 (or the pseudogene TRBV3-2) and TRBJ1-3, with unresolved D. Germline-derived CDR1 and CDR2 are LGHDT and YNNKEL (reference sequence). V lost 3 bases and J 0 bases, leaving 12 bases between the germline ends. The CDR3 is 16 amino acids. CDR3: CASSHDRLLSGNTIYF. The CDR3 nucleotides read TGTGCCAGCAGCCATGACCGACTGCTCTCTGGAAACACCATATATTTT.

There are a few counts of this clone. The V gene is TRBV2, the J gene TRBJ2-1; weak D call: TRBD2 (6 bases). Trimming stripped 7 bases from V and 8 bases from J, with 21 bases between. The CDR3 covers 15 residues. Germline-derived CDR1 and CDR2 are SNHLY and FYNNEI. CDR3 loop: CASNSVAVGSYEQFF. The CDR3 DNA reads as TGTGCCAGCAACTCGGTAGCGGTGGGGTCGTATGAGCAGTTCTTC. Full variable domain (rest looked up from reference TRBV2 and TRBJ2-1): EPEVTQTPSHQVTQMGQEVILRCVPISNHLYFYWYRQILGQKVEFLVSFYNNEISEKSEIFDDQFSVERPDGSNFTLKIRSTKLEDSAMYFCASNSVAVGSYEQFFGPGTRLTVL.

The rearrangement uses TRBV5-1 and TRBJ1-4, with 8 bases identical to TRBD1. The CDR3 is made up of 13 amino acids. The germline V gene encodes CDR1 SGHRS and CDR2 YFSETQ. With V trimmed by 5 bases and J by 8 bases, 5 bases remained unmatched. The CDR3 sequence: CASRTGVNEKLFF. CDR3 DNA: TGCGCCAGCAGGACAGGGGTTAACGAAAAACTGTTTTTT.

The chain joins TRBV7-9 to TRBJ2-2; D gene uncertain. Trimming shortened V by 7 bases and J by 4 bases, and 10 bases separated the two germline ends. This CDR3 has 13 amino acids. Germline assignment: CDR1 SEHNR and CDR2 FQNEAQ (reference sequence). CDR3 region: CASTYSATGELFF. The CDR3 DNA follows: TGTGCCAGCACCTATAGTGCCACCGGGGAGCTGTTTTTT.

CDR3 protein: CASSPTDSYGYTF. The CDR3 DNA sequence: TGTGCCAGCTCACCGACAGACTCCTATGGCTACACCTTC. This sequence joins TRBV18 and TRBJ1-2; TRBD1 might be the D (5 bases). Germline loops: CDR1 KGHSH, CDR2 LQKENI. CDR3 length: 13 residues. Trimming cost V 3 bases and J 4 bases, with 9 bases left between them.

The chain uses TRBV4-1 and TRBJ2-7, with TRBD2 matching 8 bases. The V and J ends lost 4 bases and 2 bases, in that order; junction bases with no gene match: 19. This CDR3 comprises 19 residues. CDR1 and CDR2 (germline): MGHRA, YSYEKL. The CDR3 loop reads CASSPRGLGGGPNTYEQYF. CDR3 DNA sequence: TGCGCCAGCAGCCCCCGAGGGTTGGGCGGGGGGCCTAATACCTACGAGCAGTACTTC.

The chain is built from TRBV12-3 or TRBV12-4 and TRBJ2-7, with a weak D call TRBD1 (6 bases). The CDR3 has 13 amino acids. V gave up 4 bases and J gave up 1 base, with 8 bases separating them. This chain's CDR3 is CASSYRVSYEQYF. The CDR3 DNA is TGTGCCAGCAGTTACAGGGTTTCCTACGAGCAGTACTTC.

The rearrangement uses TRBV14 and TRBJ2-1, with a weak D call TRBD1 (5 bases). Trimming stripped 7 bases from V and 8 bases from J, with 18 bases between. Germline loops: CDR1 SGHDN, CDR2 FVKESK. This CDR3 comprises 14 residues. CDR3 nucleotide sequence: TGTGCCAGCACCCCGGTAGTAGGGGCCCATGAGCAGTTCTTC. This encodes CASTPVVGAHEQFF.

The chain carries TRBV5-1 and TRBJ2-1; D unclear. The germline V gene has CDR1 SGHRS and CDR2 YFSETQ. The CDR3 runs 13 residues. V lost 0 bases, J lost 5 bases, and 6 bases lay in between. For the CDR3, the DNA is TGCGCCAGCAGCTTGGAGCCAAACAATGAGCAGTTCTTC. It translates to CASSLEPNNEQFF.

This chain joins TRBV24-1 and TRBJ2-3; D is possibly TRBD1 (5 bases). The V end was cut by 5 bases, the J end by 9 bases, with 11 bases between. Looked up from germline, CDR1 is KGHDR and CDR2 is SFDVKD. There are 12 residues in the CDR3. The CDR3 here is CATSVGAGTQYF. CDR3 bases: TGTGCCACCAGTGTAGGGGCAGGGACGCAGTATTTT.

The chain carries TRBV28 and TRBJ1-1; a possible D gene is TRBD1 (6 bases). V lost 3 bases to trimming and J lost 0 bases, with 14 bases between them. The CDR3 extends over 16 amino acids. Per the germline V gene, CDR1 is MDHEN and CDR2 is SYDVKM. CDR3 DNA: TGTGCCAGCAGTTTTAGTACCGGGGGGCTGAACACTGAAGCTTTCTTT. Its translation: CASSFSTGGLNTEAFF.

This chain joins TRBV7-9 and TRBJ2-3; unclear D gene. The CDR3 is 17 amino acids. The ends were cut back, 0 bases at V and 0 bases at J, with 13 bases in the middle. Germline V lookup: CDR1 SEHNR, CDR2 FQNEAQ (reference sequence). The CDR3 sequence: CASSLAHLRPSTDTQYF. The CDR3 bases are TGTGCCAGCAGCTTAGCGCATCTCAGGCCAAGCACAGATACGCAGTATTTT.

The V and J genes are TRBV6-5 and TRBJ1-1, with a weak D call TRBD1 (5 bases). The CDR3 totals 15 residues. V was trimmed by 6 bases and J by 4 bases, leaving 18 bases between them. Germline CDR1 reads MNHEY; CDR2 reads SVGAGI. The CDR3 DNA follows: TGTGCCAGCAGAGGTCTCAGGGTGGTGAGCACTGAAGCTTTCTTT. Residues: CASRGLRVVSTEAFF.

This clone was seen a few times. The chain recombines TRBV7-9 with TRBJ1-5, with 8 bases that match TRBD1. With V trimmed by 1 base and J by 2 bases, 10 bases remained unmatched. Germline V gene sequence: CDR1 SEHNR, CDR2 FQNEAQ (reference sequence). This CDR3 comprises 18 residues. CDR3 coding DNA: TGTGCCAGCAGCTTAGTGATCCAGGGGGCTGGCGGCAATCAGCCCCAGCATTTT. Translated, it gives CASSLVIQGAGGNQPQHF.

The chain couples TRBV4-2 to TRBJ2-6; D gene unclear. Trimming stripped 0 bases from V and 0 bases from J, with 3 bases between. This CDR3 region has 15 residues. Germline CDR1 reads LGHNA; CDR2 reads YNFKEQ. The DNA of the CDR3 is TGTGCCAGCAGCCAAGACAACTCTGGGGCCAACGTCCTGACTTTC. Residues: CASSQDNSGANVLTF.

This chain connects TRBV5-1 to TRBJ2-7; 8 nucleotides align to TRBD1. The CDR3 loop spans 14 amino acids. Losses at the gene ends were 7 bases for V and 3 bases for J; bases not matched to a gene: 9. In germline, CDR1 is SGHRS, CDR2 YFSETQ. CDR3 DNA: TGCGCCAGCGCCCCCGGGACAGGAAGCTACGAGCAGTACTTC. Its protein is CASAPGTGSYEQYF.

This clone was observed a handful of times. This chain connects TRBV4-3 to TRBJ2-7, with D possibly matching TRBD1 (6 bases). Trimming shortened V by 0 bases and J by 3 bases, and 15 bases separated the two germline ends. The CDR3 is 16 residues long. The V gene's germline CDR1 is LGHNA and CDR2 YSLEER. Here the CDR3 DNA reads TGCGCCAGCAGCCAAGAGAGCCAGGGGTTTCACTACGAGCAGTACTTC. This translates into CASSQESQGFHYEQYF.

This clone was recorded only once. This chain joins TRBV5-1 and TRBJ1-1; no reliable D call. This CDR3 contains 13 residues. Germline V lookup: CDR1 SGHRS, CDR2 YFSETQ. V dropped 4 bases and J dropped 1 base, with 8 bases sitting between them. The CDR3 here is CASSPPENTEAFF. In nucleotides, the CDR3 is TGCGCCAGCAGCCCCCCAGAGAACACTGAAGCTTTCTTT.

This sequence joins TRBV6-5 and TRBJ1-5; tentative D call: TRBD1 (6 bases). This CDR3 is 15 amino acids long. From germline, CDR1 is MNHEY and CDR2 SVGAGI. V shed 6 bases and J shed 0 bases, with 12 bases lying between them. The DNA of the CDR3 is TGTGCCAGCAGACCAACAGGGTTTAGCAATCAGCCCCAGCATTTT. This sequence encodes CASRPTGFSNQPQHF.

The V and J genes are TRBV28 and TRBJ1-2; D gene uncertain. The ends were cut back, 6 bases at V and 4 bases at J, with 9 bases in the middle. There are 12 residues in the CDR3. The V gene's germline CDR1 is MDHEN and CDR2 SYDVKM. The CDR3: CASRSLAYGYTF. The CDR3 bases are TGTGCCAGCAGATCTTTGGCCTATGGCTACACCTTC.

J is TRBJ2-5 and V is TRBV5-4; D gene ambiguous. CDR1 and CDR2 from the germline V gene are SGHNT and YYREEE (reference sequence). V lost 3 bases to trimming and J lost 3 bases, with 9 bases between them. This CDR3 is 13 amino acids long. The CDR3 DNA sequence: TGTGCCAGCAGCTATTCGGGTGAAGAGACCCAGTACTTC. It encodes CASSYSGEETQYF.